The T cell receptor (beta chain) under discussion was sequenced for a study of PD-1 blockade in classical Hodgkin lymphoma. Study context: Patients in the cohort were put on intravenous nivolumab, 3 mg/kg every 2 weeks.

A note on this clone: What it recognizes is unknown.

Autologous stem cell transplantation was followed by relapse in every patient, and brentuximab vedotin exposure varied. Responses achieved at best were complete response, partial response or progressive disease. Libraries were prepared by immunoSEQ multiplex PCR; TCRdb keeps only in-frame clonotypes and omits some of them. The table includes around 5,000 clones, 63% detected once. Per germline, CDR1 SNHLY and CDR2 FYNNEI. V gave up 1 base and J gave up 7 bases, with 14 bases separating them. The CDR3 covers 14 residues. Study-level results: CD4+ TCR diversity, unlike CD8+, climbed significantly by C4D1.

Sequencing used peripheral blood mononuclear cells (PBMCs), obtained at baseline. The genes are TRBV2 and TRBJ2-7, with no clear D. The receptor was derived from a human donor with classical Hodgkin lymphoma. The CDR3 loop is CASSEEGVIWEQYF. DNA of the CDR3: TGTGCCAGCAGTGAAGAAGGCGTAATATGGGAGCAGTACTTC.